The following is a T cell receptor beta chain sequence with its context. Antigen: not known. CDR3 length: 14 amino acids. The germline V and J ends were trimmed by 2 bases and 2 bases, with 9 bases remaining between them. From germline, CDR1 is SGHRS and CDR2 YFSETQ. The data belong to a study of shared clonotypes between healthy human individuals. Original data processing: ImmunoSEQ sequences covered only the junction and lacked quality scores; filtering therefore differed. TCRdb's table, derived via immunoSEQ multiplex PCR, lists solely in-frame clones and lacks some. The DNA was the basis for D and trimming; V, J and clone size are from that table. There are about 980,000 clones in the sample; around three quarters occur only once, and about 1.5% lies in the top ten. HIV-negative, healthy adults without recent acute infections or vaccinations were the donors. Findings and limits, study-wide: Larger estimated richness was generally seen in naive subsets than in memory subsets. Non-shared clonotypes had lower generation probabilities than clonotypes shared by all four sorted-subset donors.

This sequence joins TRBV5-1 and TRBJ2-3; no clear D. This receptor was taken from a young man in good health. The specimen sequenced was memory CD4+ T cells sorted from blood. Subset in this sample: CD45RA-negative fraction. As DNA, the CDR3 is TGCGCCAGCAGCTTTGAATCGTACACAGATACGCAGTATTTT. Protein: CASSFESYTDTQYF. Complete variable domain (other parts from reference TRBV5-1 and TRBJ2-3): KAGVTQTPRYLIKTRGQQVTLSCSPISGHRSVSWYQQTPGQGLQFLFEYFSETQRNKGNFPGRFSGRQFSNSRSEMNVSTLELGDSALYLCASSFESYTDTQYFGPGTRLTVL.